The 23 T cell receptor beta chains below all came from one sample that was sequenced in a study of T cells in Graves' hyperthyroidism and ophthalmopathy. Researchers amplified the TCR beta CDR3 regions from RNA transcripts. A first-round RT-PCR of the TCR CDR3 used the HTBI primer set. TCRdb reanalysed the multiplex PCR reads using MiXCR and keeps one entry per CDR3 protein. The data contain roughly 700,000 distinct CDR3 sequences, 14% of them singletons. Sequencing used blood. The receptor set was obtained from a woman younger than 35 with Graves' hyperthyroidism.

Ten or more counts support this clonotype. The rearrangement links TRBV7-9 to TRBJ2-1; D is unclear. The CDR3 loop spans 14 amino acids. Trimming pared 1 base from V and 9 bases from J, leaving 13 bases between. The germline V gene has CDR1 SEHNR and CDR2 FQNEAQ (reference sequence). CDR3 amino acids: CASSLVVGGVEQFF. CDR3 nucleotide sequence: TGTGCCAGCAGCTTAGTTGTGGGTGGGGTTGAGCAGTTCTTC.

This clonotype showed up many times. The genes are TRBV4-1 and TRBJ2-5; 11 bases are a match to TRBD2. The germline gives CDR1 MGHRA, CDR2 YSYEKL. The V gene end was trimmed by 0 bases and the J gene end by 5 bases; junction bases not matched to a gene: 17. The CDR3 is made up of 20 amino acids. CDR3 DNA: TGCGCCAGCAGCCAAGAGGTTGGAGCTAGCGGGAGGCCGGGTTTGGAGACCCAGTACTTC. Translation: CASSQEVGASGRPGLETQYF.

This chain uses TRBV5-8 with TRBJ2-3; D is uncertain. The length of the CDR3 is 15 residues. Trimming took 4 bases from V and 6 from J, leaving 18 bases between them. Germline assignment: CDR1 SGHTS and CDR2 YDEGEE. CDR3 residues: CASSPRMTTSDTQYF. As DNA, the CDR3 is TGTGCCAGCAGCCCCCGAATGACGACCAGTGATACGCAGTATTTT.

This clonotype came up a few times. The V and J genes are TRBV9 and TRBJ1-5, with D uncertain. V shed 4 bases and J shed 5 bases, with 10 bases lying between them. CDR3 length: 13 residues. The germline V gene has CDR1 SGDLS and CDR2 YYNGEE. CDR3 protein: CASSLDQDQPQHF. The CDR3 DNA reads as TGTGCCAGCAGCCTCGACCAGGATCAGCCCCAGCATTTT. The full variable domain, in which reference TRBV9 and TRBJ1-5 provide the parts outside the CDR3, is DSGVTQTPKHLITATGQRVTLRCSPRSGDLSVYWYQQSLDQGLQFLIQYYNGEERAKGNILERFSAQQFPDLHSELNLSSLELGDSALYFCASSLDQDQPQHFGDGTRLSIL.

This clonotype has at least ten counts. The chain joins TRBV7-6 to TRBJ2-7, with 11 positions matching TRBD2. CDR1 SGHVS and CDR2 FNYEAQ come from the germline V gene. V gave up 5 bases and J gave up 5 bases; unmatched junction bases: 8. The CDR3 totals 15 residues. The chain's CDR3 is CASSATSGSLDEQYF. The CDR3 coding sequence is TGTGCCAGCAGCGCTACTAGCGGGAGTTTAGACGAGCAGTACTTC.

This sequence joins TRBV19 and TRBJ1-2; D is possibly TRBD1 (5 bases). This CDR3 is 14 amino acids long. Trimming stripped 2 bases from V and 4 bases from J, with 11 bases between. Germline V gene lookup returns CDR1 LNHDA and CDR2 SQIVND (reference sequence). In DNA, the CDR3 is TGTGCCAGTAGTATAACAGGCACCAGCTATGGCTACACCTTC. Its translation is CASSITGTSYGYTF. Full variable domain (rest looked up from reference TRBV19 and TRBJ1-2): DGGITQSPKYLFRKEGQNVTLSCEQNLNHDAMYWYRQDPGQGLRLIYYSQIVNDFQKGDIAEGYSVSREKKESFPLTVTSAQKNPTAFYLCASSITGTSYGYTFGSGTRLTVV.

This clonotype was seen ten or more times. The chain combines TRBV3-1 with TRBJ2-7; tentatively, D is TRBD2 (6 bases). This CDR3 is 19 amino acids long. The V end lost 0 bases, the J end lost 3 bases, and 24 bases lay between the germline ends. In germline, CDR1 is LGHDT, CDR2 YNNKEL (reference sequence). This CDR3 is CASSQDPPGVYTYSYEQYF. In nucleotides, the CDR3 is TGTGCCAGCAGCCAAGATCCCCCGGGGGTGTACACCTATAGCTACGAGCAGTACTTC.

Only a few counts were recorded for this clonotype. The chain uses TRBV20-1 and TRBJ2-7, with D maybe TRBD1 (6 bases). Trimming cost V 0 bases and J 2 bases, with 11 bases left between them. The CDR3 has 14 amino acids. Germline V gene lookup returns CDR1 DFQATT and CDR2 SNEGSKA (reference sequence). The CDR3 DNA sequence: TGCAGTGCTAGAGATCAACAGGGTACCTACGAGCAGTACTTC. Its protein product is CSARDQQGTYEQYF.

As for this clonotype: A much larger clone lies a single base off, so this may be a read error. The chain has TRBV28 and TRBJ2-7; 7 bases are a match to TRBD1. Germline assignment: CDR1 MDHEN and CDR2 SYDVKM. This CDR3 is built from 14 residues. The CDR3 DNA is TGTGCCAGCAGTTTAAGGGGGCAATCCTACGGGCAGTACTTC. It yields the protein CASSLRGQSYGQYF.

This clonotype was detected many times. J is TRBJ1-1 and V is TRBV3-1; tentative D call: TRBD1 (6 bases). The CDR3 consists of 13 residues. V was clipped by 4 bases and J by 4 bases, with 10 bases between them. Germline CDR1 LGHDT, CDR2 YNNKEL (reference sequence). The CDR3 nucleotides read TGTGCCAGCAGCCGAAGAGGGGGCACTGAAGCTTTCTTT. It translates to CASSRRGGTEAFF.

This clonotype was seen ten or more times. The V and J genes are TRBV10-3 and TRBJ2-7, with unresolved D. CDR1 and CDR2 from the germline V gene are ENHRY and SYGVKD. There are 13 residues in the CDR3. V gave up 0 bases and J gave up 7 bases, with 10 bases separating them. The CDR3 DNA is TGTGCCATCAGTGAGTCTACGACCTTGGAGCAGTACTTC. Its protein is CAISESTTLEQYF.

This clonotype has ten or more counts. V usage is TRBV9 and J usage is TRBJ2-7, with 7 bases aligning to TRBD2. J gave up 1 base and V 0 bases, and 4 bases lay outside the gene matches. The germline V gene encodes CDR1 SGDLS and CDR2 YYNGEE. This CDR3 is 15 amino acids long. The CDR3 here is CASSVGGSGSYEQYF. CDR3 nucleotide sequence: TGTGCCAGCAGCGTAGGCGGGAGCGGTTCCTACGAGCAGTACTTC.

This sequence joins TRBV4-1 and TRBJ2-7; 8 bases are a match to TRBD1. Trimming removed 0 bases from V and 3 bases from J; junction bases left unmatched: 7. Looked up from germline, CDR1 is MGHRA and CDR2 is YSYEKL. The CDR3 totals 16 residues. This CDR3 is CASSQEKRTGGYEQYF. DNA for the CDR3: TGCGCCAGCAGCCAAGAAAAGCGTACAGGGGGCTACGAGCAGTACTTC.

There are a few counts of this clonotype. The genes are TRBV14 and TRBJ2-1; 10 bases are shared with TRBD2. Germline-derived CDR1 and CDR2 are SGHDN and FVKESK. V lost 1 base, J lost 4 bases, and 1 base stayed unmatched. This CDR3 has 15 residues. CDR3 loop: CASSQASGGYNEQFF. The CDR3 DNA follows: TGTGCCAGCAGCCAAGCTAGCGGGGGTTACAATGAGCAGTTCTTC.

A remark on this clonotype: Compared with germline, one end of the junction differs, possibly owing to a read error. The chain uses TRBV7-7 and TRBJ2-5; D could derive from TRBD1 or TRBD2 (5 bases each). Germline V gene sequence: CDR1 SSHAT, CDR2 FNYEAQ (reference sequence). This CDR3 contains 15 residues. The CDR3 sequence is CASSPGYMRGETQYF. DNA for the CDR3: TGTGCTAGCAGCCCAGGGTATATGCGAGGGGAGACCCAGTACTTC.

The chain recombines TRBV29-1 with TRBJ1-4, with unresolved D. Germline assignment: CDR1 SQVTM and CDR2 ANQGSEA. There are 13 residues in the CDR3. Trimming cost V 7 bases and J 3 bases, with 12 bases left between them. The CDR3 region has the DNA TGCAGCGCCAAACCTGCAGCTAATGAAAAACTGTTTTTT. It is translated as CSAKPAANEKLFF. Combining the CDR3 with reference TRBV29-1 and TRBJ1-4 gives the whole variable domain SAVISQKPSRDICQRGTSLTIQCQVDSQVTMMFWYRQQPGQSLTLIATANQGSEATYESGFVIDKFPISRPNLTFSTLTVSNMSPEDSSIYLCSAKPAANEKLFFGSGTQLSVL.

This clonotype occurred many times. The chain links TRBV10-3 to TRBJ2-3, with D possibly matching TRBD1 (6 bases). The CDR3 consists of 14 residues. V lost 3 bases, J lost 2 bases, and 9 bases lay in between. Germline loops: CDR1 ENHRY, CDR2 SYGVKD. DNA of the CDR3: TGTGCCATCAGTGATGTGGGGGCCACAGATACGCAGTATTTT. It yields the protein CAISDVGATDTQYF.

With regard to this clonotype: One end of the junction varies from germline; a read error may be responsible. The chain carries TRBV20-1 and TRBJ2-7; no definite D call. The CDR3 has 12 amino acids. Germline V lookup: CDR1 DFQATT, CDR2 SNEGSKA (reference sequence). This CDR3 is CSARDRSYGQYF. For the CDR3, the DNA is TGCAGTGCTAGGGACCGGAGCTACGGGCAGTACTTC.

This clonotype has ten or more counts. V and J are TRBV18 and TRBJ2-7; D is unclear. The germline V gene has CDR1 KGHSH and CDR2 LQKENI. The CDR3 covers 14 residues. Trimming removed 0 bases from V and 3 bases from J, with 9 bases in between. The CDR3 sequence is CASSPPAGGYEQYF. The CDR3 nucleotides are TGTGCCAGCTCACCACCGGCAGGTGGCTACGAGCAGTACTTC.

This clonotype was counted only a few times. The chain carries TRBV2 and TRBJ1-5; 9 bases are a match to TRBD1. This CDR3 has 14 residues. V was pared by 5 bases and J by 6 bases, with 5 bases of the junction left unmatched. Per germline, CDR1 SNHLY and CDR2 FYNNEI. The CDR3 region has the DNA TGTGCCAGCAGTAAGGGACAGGGTGGTCAGCCCCAGCATTTT. Translation: CASSKGQGGQPQHF.

The chain employs TRBV28 and TRBJ1-2; no firm D call. Trimming shortened V by 2 bases and J by 7 bases, and 11 bases separated the two germline ends. The CDR3 runs 13 residues. Germline V CDR1 and CDR2: MDHEN, SYDVKM. The CDR3 DNA is TGTGCCAGCAGTTTAAACGGCGGGCCTGGCTACACCTTC. Its protein is CASSLNGGPGYTF.

In its sample, this clonotype was seen a few times. V is TRBV7-9 and J is TRBJ1-2; TRBD1 might be the D (5 bases). The CDR3 is made up of 15 amino acids. V shed 4 bases and J shed 6 bases, with 18 bases lying between them. Germline CDR1 is SEHNR and CDR2 is FQNEAQ (reference sequence). The DNA for the CDR3 is TGTGCCAGCAGCTATACCCAGGGCGGTGAAAATGGCTACACCTTC. Encoded protein: CASSYTQGGENGYTF.

This clonotype was counted between two and nine times. This chain connects TRBV4-1 to TRBJ2-5; a weak D match, TRBD1 (6 bases). V lost 0 bases and J lost 1, with 15 bases in between. CDR1 MGHRA and CDR2 YSYEKL come from the germline V gene. The CDR3 is made up of 17 amino acids. The chain's CDR3 is CASSQEGTGHLQETQYF. DNA of the CDR3: TGCGCCAGCAGCCAAGAAGGAACAGGGCACCTCCAAGAGACCCAGTACTTC.